This T cell receptor (beta chain) was observed in a study of low-dose radiotherapy and immunotherapy resistance in tumors (dated by TCRdb to between 2021 and 2023). Turning to the overall study: In Cohort 1, each fraction delivered 0.5 Gy every 2 weeks, and the prescribed total PTV dose was 6.5 Gy. In Cohort 2, 1 Gy per fraction was delivered every two weeks, for a total of 13 Gy over 26 weeks. Patients were given nivolumab as a 240 mg flat dose every two weeks and ipilimumab at 1 mg/kg every six weeks, with both drugs delivered intravenously. Intravenous cyclophosphamide at 200 mg/m2 was administered every two weeks, one day ahead of each radiation and immunotherapy administration. Starting on cycle 1 day 1, patients took 300 mg of aspirin by mouth once daily for four cycles. Randomization of trial participants into treatment groups was not performed. The translational analysis covered eight patients: three from the first dose cohort and the first five from the second dose cohort.

Spanning cysteine to phenylalanine, the CDR3 consists of 15 amino acids. Here the CDR3 DNA is all that survives: 45 bases in frame from base 1. The germline ends are 19 bases apart after V is trimmed by 3 bases and J by 5 bases. Per the germline V gene (reference sequence), DFQATT is the CDR1 and SNEGSKA is the CDR2. Sequencing used an Illumina HiSeq 2500. To make first-strand cDNA, Superscript III was used along with a set of TRAV- and TRBV-specific primers so that both the TCRalpha and TCRbeta chains were covered. TCRs were amplified with Phusion for around 18 PCR cycles using a constant-region primer together with the adapter attached to the V primers. Amplification of the isolated mRNA was done with the MessageAmp II aRNA Amplification Kit, which involved a roughly 15-hour in vitro transcription at 37 degrees C. The Dynabeads mRNA DIRECT Purification Kit was used to isolate mRNA for TCR sequencing. Indexed Illumina adapters were added in a second roughly 25-cycle Phusion PCR, and the resulting products were purified with AMPure XP beads. The paper's processing steps were these. Using custom Perl scripts, TCR sequences that encoded the same protein were pooled, out-of-frame sequences were dropped, and the abundance of each clonotype was calculated. The analysis excluded TCR sequences that were supported by just one read. Shannon entropy, Gini index, clonality, richness, and the frequency of TCRs shared between repertoires were included as repertoire metrics. TCRdb trimmed public reads at Q25 via fastp, called clones via MiXCR and kept in-frame beta chains. All rows with the same CDR3 protein become a single entry with the most common DNA and genes. TCRdb's processing, not the authors', yielded these V and J calls. A total of approximately 100,000 distinct CDR3 sequences appear in this sample, about a fifth of them only once. The ten largest clones add up to 4.1% of the sample.

Taken with the paper, the label for time point translates to: after trial treatment. This sample's treatment or condition label indicates: LDRT plus nivolumab, ipilimumab, low-dose cyclophosphamide and aspirin (RACIN trial). The donors took part in RACIN, a single-arm, phase I, dose-escalation trial that combined nivolumab, ipilimumab, aspirin, low-dose cyclophosphamide and low-dose radiotherapy. To be eligible, a patient needed to have an advanced solid tumor that was TIL-negative. The sample holds many counts of this clonotype. Its antigen is currently not known. Base qualities are not at hand, and no much larger clone is one base apart.

The sequencing here drew on PBMCs, taken after low-dose radiotherapy plus immunotherapy. This sequence originates from a male donor with prostate cancer. The V and J genes are TRBV20-1 and TRBJ1-1; TRBD1 is perhaps the D gene, given 5 matching bases. The CDR3 reads CSARNFRGEGTEAFF. The sequenced DNA: TGCAGTGCTAGGAATTTTCGGGGCGAGGGGACTGAAGCTTTCTTT.